Listed here are 12 T cell receptor beta chains from one sample, sequenced in a study of blood T cell repertoires in COVID-19. Using immunoSEQ multiplex PCR, the repertoire was profiled, and TCRdb retains in-frame clones only, with some absent. This table has about 310,000 clones, more than 75% appearing once. The sequenced sample consisted of peripheral blood. These receptor sequences come from a woman aged 45 to 65 who had recovered from COVID-19.

The chain is built from TRBV19 and TRBJ2-2; 7 nucleotides match TRBD1. The V segment lost 6 bases and the J segment 1 base; nucleotides outside the gene matches: 17. The CDR3 is 19 amino acids. Germline V gives CDR1 LNHDA, CDR2 SQIVND (reference sequence). CDR3 bases: TGTGCCAGTAGAATCGACATAACCTACGGGACAGTGAACACCGGGGAGCTGTTTTTT. Translated: CASRIDITYGTVNTGELFF.

This CDR3 reads CASSLGSAGGVYTQYF. CDR3 coding DNA: TGTGCCAGCAGCTTAGGCTCCGCGGGGGGAGTATATACGCAGTATTTT. The V call is TRBV7-2, the J call TRBJ2-3; 8 bases agree with TRBD2. V was clipped by 1 base and J by 7 bases; unmatched bases: 10. The CDR3 length is 16 residues. The germline V gene has CDR1 SGHTA and CDR2 FQGNSA.

CDR3 bases: TGTGCCTCGGAGCCGCGAGGCACCGGGGAGCTGTTTTTT. Protein: CASEPRGTGELFF. V and J are TRBV10-3 and TRBJ2-2; the D is unclear. V was pared by 11 bases and J by 4 bases, with 14 bases between. Germline CDR1 ENHRY, CDR2 SYGVKD. There are 13 residues in the CDR3.

On this clone: The same CDR3 arises from other DNA sequences in this sample as well. The chain links TRBV7-2 to TRBJ1-2; 8 bases match TRBD1. The CDR3 is made up of 13 amino acids. CDR1 and CDR2 from the germline V gene are SGHTA and FQGNSA. Trimming cost V 4 bases and J 4 bases; bases outside gene matches: 2. CDR3 amino acids: CASSSGQGYGYTF. The CDR3 nucleotides read TGTGCCAGCAGCTCAGGACAGGGCTATGGCTACACCTTC.

This chain joins TRBV6-5 and TRBJ2-3; the match to TRBD2 covers 7 bases. The CDR3 is 16 amino acids. CDR1 and CDR2 from the germline V gene are MNHEY and SVGAGI. V shed 0 bases and J 5 bases; nucleotides not matched to a gene: 8. CDR3 region: CASSYSKRTSVDTQYF. As DNA, the CDR3 is TGTGCCAGCAGTTACTCGAAACGGACTAGTGTAGATACGCAGTATTTT.

The gene calls are TRBV11-2 and TRBJ1-2, with D perhaps matching TRBD1 (5 bases). The CDR3 runs 15 residues. Trimming stripped 1 base from V and 4 bases from J, with 13 bases between. The germline V gene has CDR1 SGHAT and CDR2 FQNNGV. The CDR3 nucleotides read TGTGCCAGCAGCTTAGTCCGAGGCGGGGGCTATGGCTACACCTTC. Translating gives CASSLVRGGGYGYTF.

V is TRBV10-3 and J is TRBJ2-3; 12 bases align to TRBD2. V dropped 11 bases and J dropped 3; count of bases not matched to a gene: 9. The CDR3 runs 15 residues. CDR1 ENHRY and CDR2 SYGVKD come from the germline V gene. CDR3 residues: CAHGGLAGGTDTQYF. CDR3 sequence (DNA): TGTGCCCACGGCGGCCTAGCGGGGGGGACAGATACGCAGTATTTT.

The V gene is TRBV6-6, the J gene TRBJ1-3; no definite D call. This CDR3 has 14 amino acids. Between the trimmed V and J ends, which lost 4 bases and 2 bases, there was a span of 9 bases. Germline loops: CDR1 MNHNY, CDR2 SVGAGI (reference sequence). The CDR3 nucleotides are TGTGCCAGCAGTTCGGAGGCAGCTGGAAACACCATATATTTT. Encoded protein: CASSSEAAGNTIYF.

V is TRBV6-5 and J is TRBJ1-2; D possibly corresponds to TRBD1 (5 bases). The germline CDR1 and CDR2 sequences are MNHEY and SVGAGI. This CDR3 contains 14 residues. V lost 0 bases, J lost 7 bases, and 12 bases lay in between. The CDR3 protein is CASSYSSGRGGYTF. The CDR3 DNA reads as TGTGCCAGCAGTTACTCGTCAGGGAGGGGTGGCTACACCTTC.

This rearrangement joins TRBV28 to TRBJ1-6; unclear D gene. CDR3 length: 13 amino acids. Germline V gene lookup returns CDR1 MDHEN and CDR2 SYDVKM. V gave up 5 bases and J gave up 4 bases, with 6 bases separating them. In DNA form, the CDR3 reads TGTGCCAGCAGTACGGGGTATAATTCACCCCTCCACTTT. Encoded protein: CASSTGYNSPLHF.

V is TRBV9 and J is TRBJ1-2; TRBD1 is a possible D gene (5 bases). Germline CDR1 and CDR2: SGDLS and YYNGEE. This CDR3 is 14 amino acids long. V was pared by 0 bases and J by 5 bases, with 11 bases between. The chain's CDR3 is CASSVGQGRYGYTF. The CDR3 coding sequence is TGTGCCAGCAGCGTAGGTCAGGGTAGATATGGCTACACCTTC. The full variable domain, in which reference TRBV9 and TRBJ1-2 provide the parts outside the CDR3, is DSGVTQTPKHLITATGQRVTLRCSPRSGDLSVYWYQQSLDQGLQFLIQYYNGEERAKGNILERFSAQQFPDLHSELNLSSLELGDSALYFCASSVGQGRYGYTFGSGTRLTVV.

The chain uses TRBV12-3 or TRBV12-4 and TRBJ2-3; weak D call: TRBD1 (5 bases). V gave up 2 bases and J gave up 3 bases, with 6 bases separating them. This CDR3 region has 13 residues. CDR3 nucleotides: TGTGCCAGCAGTTTACAGGGAACAGATACGCAGTATTTT. It specifies CASSLQGTDTQYF.